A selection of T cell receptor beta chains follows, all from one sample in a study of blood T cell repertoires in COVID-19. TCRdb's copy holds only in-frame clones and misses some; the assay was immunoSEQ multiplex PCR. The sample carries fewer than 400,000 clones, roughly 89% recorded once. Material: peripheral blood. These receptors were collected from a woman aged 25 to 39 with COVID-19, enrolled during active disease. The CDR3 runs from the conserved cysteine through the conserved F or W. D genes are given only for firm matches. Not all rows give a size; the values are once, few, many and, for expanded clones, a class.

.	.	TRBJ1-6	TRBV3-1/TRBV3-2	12	CASSLSLDTIHF	TGTGCCAGCAGCCTCTCATTGGACACGATCCACTTT
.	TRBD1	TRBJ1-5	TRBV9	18	CASSTNIYDREGYQPQHF	TGTGCCAGCAGCACTAACATATACGACAGGGAAGGGTATCAGCCCCAGCATTTT
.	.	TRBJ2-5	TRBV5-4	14	CASSLKLGSETQYF	TGTGCCAGCAGCTTGAAACTAGGTTCGGAGACCCAGTACTTC
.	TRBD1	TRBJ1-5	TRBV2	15	CASSGQGTSNQPQHF	TGTGCCAGCAGTGGACAGGGGACGAGCAATCAGCCCCAGCATTTT
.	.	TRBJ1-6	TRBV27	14	CASSPTPGITPLHF	TGTGCCAGCAGCCCAACCCCGGGGATAACACCCCTCCACTTT
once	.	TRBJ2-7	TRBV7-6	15	CASSLVQGEYYEQYF	TGTGCCAGCAGCTTAGTGCAGGGCGAATACTACGAGCAGTACTTC
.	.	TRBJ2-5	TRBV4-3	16	CASSQDYKGPSETQYF	TGCGCCAGCAGCCAAGATTATAAGGGGCCCAGTGAGACCCAGTACTTC
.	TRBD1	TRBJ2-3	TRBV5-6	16	CASSLYSGRGSGTQYF	TGTGCCAGCAGCTTGTACTCCGGCAGGGGGTCGGGTACGCAGTATTTT
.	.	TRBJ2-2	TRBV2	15	CASGRDSLNTGELFF	TGTGCCAGTGGACGGGACTCCTTGAACACCGGGGAGCTGTTTTTT
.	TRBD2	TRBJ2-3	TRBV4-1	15	CASSQRGGAFYTQYF	TGCGCCAGCAGCCAACGCGGGGGGGCCTTTTATACGCAGTATTTT
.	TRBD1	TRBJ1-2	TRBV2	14	CASKSRTGNYGYTF	TGTGCCAGCAAAAGTCGGACAGGGAACTATGGCTACACCTTC
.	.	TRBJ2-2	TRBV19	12	CASSQNTGELFF	TGTGCCAGTAGTCAAAACACCGGGGAGCTGTTTTTT
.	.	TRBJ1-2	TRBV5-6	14	CASSLAQTNYGYTF	TGTGCCAGCAGCTTGGCACAGACCAACTATGGCTACACCTTC
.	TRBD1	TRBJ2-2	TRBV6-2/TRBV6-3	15	CASSPDRVGTGELFF	TGTGCCAGCAGCCCAGACAGGGTGGGCACCGGGGAGCTGTTTTTT
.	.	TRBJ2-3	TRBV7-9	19	CASSTDWGRSGESTDTQYF	TGTGCCAGCAGCACCGACTGGGGTAGGTCGGGGGAGTCCACAGATACGCAGTATTTT
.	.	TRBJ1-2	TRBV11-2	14	CASSLARLNYGYTF	TGTGCCAGCAGCTTAGCCAGACTAAACTATGGCTACACCTTC
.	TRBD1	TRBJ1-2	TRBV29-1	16	CSVGRRLPGQGIGYTF	TGCAGCGTTGGAAGGAGATTACCGGGACAGGGGATCGGCTACACCTTC
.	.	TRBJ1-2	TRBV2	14	CASSVRGAADGYTF	TGTGCCAGCAGCGTCCGGGGGGCGGCTGATGGCTACACCTTC
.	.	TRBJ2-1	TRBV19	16	CASSPKSGGSYNEQFF	TGTGCCAGTAGTCCCAAGTCCGGGGGCTCCTACAATGAGCAGTTCTTC
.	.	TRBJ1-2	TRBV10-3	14	CAIGTLKGSYGYTF	TGTGCCATCGGGACACTCAAAGGGAGCTATGGCTACACCTTC
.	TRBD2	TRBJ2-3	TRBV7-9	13	CASSGRGDRTQYF	TGTGCCAGCAGCGGGCGGGGGGATCGTACGCAGTATTTT
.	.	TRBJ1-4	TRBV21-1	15	CASTLVGATNEKLFF	TGTGCCAGCACCCTAGTAGGGGCAACTAATGAAAAACTGTTTTTT
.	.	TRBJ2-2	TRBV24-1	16	CATSERTVRRTGELFF	TGTGCCACCAGTGAAAGGACGGTACGGAGGACCGGGGAGCTGTTTTTT
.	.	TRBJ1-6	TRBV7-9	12	CASREMNSPLHF	TGTGCCAGCAGAGAGATGAATTCACCCCTCCACTTT
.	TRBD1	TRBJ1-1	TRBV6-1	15	CASSEYGQGWTEAFF	TGTGCCAGCAGTGAATACGGACAGGGTTGGACTGAAGCTTTCTTT
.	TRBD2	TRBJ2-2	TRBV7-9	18	CASSLEAGTLENTGELFF	TGTGCCAGCAGCTTAGAAGCGGGAACACTCGAGAACACCGGGGAGCTGTTTTTT
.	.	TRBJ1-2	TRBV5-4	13	CASSSRVHYGYTF	TGTGCCAGCAGCTCCAGGGTGCACTATGGCTACACCTTC
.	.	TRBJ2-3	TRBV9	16	CASSVGERRYTDTQYF	TGTGCCAGCAGCGTAGGGGAGCGGAGATACACAGATACGCAGTATTTT
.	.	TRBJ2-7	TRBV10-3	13	CAISESASYEQYF	TGTGCCATCAGTGAGTCGGCAAGCTACGAGCAGTACTTC
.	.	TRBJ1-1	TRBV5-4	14	CASSLPGKNTEAFF	TGTGCCAGCAGCTTGCCAGGGAAGAACACTGAAGCTTTCTTT
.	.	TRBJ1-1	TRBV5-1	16	CASSLVPGVINTEAFF	TGCGCCAGCAGCTTGGTACCAGGGGTTATAAACACTGAAGCTTTCTTT
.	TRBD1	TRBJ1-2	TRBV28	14	CASSLPGQPYGYTF	TGTGCCAGCAGTCTTCCGGGACAGCCCTATGGCTACACCTTC
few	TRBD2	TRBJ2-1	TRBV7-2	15	CASSLVAGGVNEQFF	TGTGCCAGCAGCTTAGTGGCCGGGGGGGTAAATGAGCAGTTCTTC
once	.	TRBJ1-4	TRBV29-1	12	CSGGTAGEKLFF	TGCAGCGGGGGGACGGCGGGGGAAAAACTGTTTTTT
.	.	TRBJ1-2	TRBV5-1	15	CASSLGLIMSYGYTF	TGCGCCAGCAGCTTGGGGCTGATCATGTCCTATGGCTACACCTTC
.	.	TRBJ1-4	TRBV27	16	CASSPVQGSVWEKLFF	TGTGCCAGCAGTCCAGTACAGGGTTCGGTTTGGGAAAAACTGTTTTTT
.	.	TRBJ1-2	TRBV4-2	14	CASREEGGNYGYTF	TGTGCCAGCAGGGAAGAGGGCGGGAACTATGGCTACACCTTC
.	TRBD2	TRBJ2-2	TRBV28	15	CASRRTSGVTGELFF	TGTGCCAGCAGGCGGACTAGCGGGGTTACCGGGGAGCTGTTTTTT
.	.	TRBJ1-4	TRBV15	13	CATSRAAGVELFF	TGTGCCACCAGCAGAGCCGCGGGGGTGGAACTGTTTTTT